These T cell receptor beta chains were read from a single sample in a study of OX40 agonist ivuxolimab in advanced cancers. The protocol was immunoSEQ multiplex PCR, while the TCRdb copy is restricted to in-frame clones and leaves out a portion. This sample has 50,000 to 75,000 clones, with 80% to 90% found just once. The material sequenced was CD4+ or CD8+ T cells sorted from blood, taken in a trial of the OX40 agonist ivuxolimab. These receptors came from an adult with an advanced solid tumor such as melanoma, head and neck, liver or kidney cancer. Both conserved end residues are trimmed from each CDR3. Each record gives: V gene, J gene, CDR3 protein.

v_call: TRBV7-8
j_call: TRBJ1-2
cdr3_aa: ASSSSRQGAEGYT

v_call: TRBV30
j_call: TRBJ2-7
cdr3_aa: AWSVVGGEQY

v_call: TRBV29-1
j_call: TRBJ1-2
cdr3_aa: SLWAPGGDGYT

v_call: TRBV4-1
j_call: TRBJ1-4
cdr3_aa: ASSQVGGDYEKLF

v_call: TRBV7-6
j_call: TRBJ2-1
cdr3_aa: ASSLRGWDEQF

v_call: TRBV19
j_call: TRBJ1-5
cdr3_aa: ASSIRDRGQPQH

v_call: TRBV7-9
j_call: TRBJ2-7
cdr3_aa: ASSLGFGRAYEQY

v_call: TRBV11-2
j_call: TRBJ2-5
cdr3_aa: ASMGAGPEWTQY

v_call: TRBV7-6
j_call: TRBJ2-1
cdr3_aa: ASSSDRQGVIDEQF

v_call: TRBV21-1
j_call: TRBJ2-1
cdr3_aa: ASSSRTSGGKEQF

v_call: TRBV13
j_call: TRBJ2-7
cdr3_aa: ASSTVTEQY

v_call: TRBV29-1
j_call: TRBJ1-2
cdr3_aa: SVEDWGDRENGYT

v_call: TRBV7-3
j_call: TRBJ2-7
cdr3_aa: ASSFSGSSYEQY

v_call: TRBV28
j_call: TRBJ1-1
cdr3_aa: ASSSPRPDTEAF

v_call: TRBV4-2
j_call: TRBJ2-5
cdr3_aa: ASSQFGTGGEILAFQETQY

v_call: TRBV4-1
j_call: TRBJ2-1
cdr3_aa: ASSQVDSGGDEQF

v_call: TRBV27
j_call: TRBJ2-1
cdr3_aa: ASSPRAGLAGEVDNEQF

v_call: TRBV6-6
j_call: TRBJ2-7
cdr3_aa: ASSDLLAGGGEQY

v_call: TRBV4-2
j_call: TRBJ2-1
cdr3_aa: ASSPRKTSGSYNEQF

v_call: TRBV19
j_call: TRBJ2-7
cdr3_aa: ASGDNYEQY

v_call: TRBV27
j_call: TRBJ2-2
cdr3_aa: ASSPGLVFTGELF

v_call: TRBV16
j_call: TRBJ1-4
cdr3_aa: ASRPLGGLTNEKLF

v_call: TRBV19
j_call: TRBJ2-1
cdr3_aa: ATRQGANEQF

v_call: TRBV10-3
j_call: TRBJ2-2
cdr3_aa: AISDERPGQGEYTGELF

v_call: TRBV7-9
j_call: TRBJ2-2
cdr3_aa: ASSHHRAPGELF

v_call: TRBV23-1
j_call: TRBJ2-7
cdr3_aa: ASSRRDRASPAGSYEQY

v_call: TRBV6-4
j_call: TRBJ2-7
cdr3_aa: ASKAGTGINEQY

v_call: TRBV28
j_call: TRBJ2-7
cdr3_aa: ASSSTTGADEQY

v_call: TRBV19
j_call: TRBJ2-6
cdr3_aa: AIKETGSGANVLT

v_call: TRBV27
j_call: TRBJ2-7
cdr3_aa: ASSPQGQLSYEQY

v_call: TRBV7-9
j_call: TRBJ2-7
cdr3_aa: ASSATRTSGGADEQY

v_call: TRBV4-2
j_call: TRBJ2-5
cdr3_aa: ASSQDAGQGSETQY

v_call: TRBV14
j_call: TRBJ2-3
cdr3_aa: ASSQWGGRRTDTQY

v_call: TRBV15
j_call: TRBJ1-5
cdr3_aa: ATSRGRVTQPQH

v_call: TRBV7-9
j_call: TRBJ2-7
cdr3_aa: ASREGLAYEQY

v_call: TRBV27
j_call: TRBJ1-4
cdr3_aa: ASHSGPGEKLF

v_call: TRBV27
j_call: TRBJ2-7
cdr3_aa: ASSLQGKSYEQY

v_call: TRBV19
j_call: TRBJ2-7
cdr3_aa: ASSIALAGGPLEQY

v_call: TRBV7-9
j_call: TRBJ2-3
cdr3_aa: ASSLAREDTQY

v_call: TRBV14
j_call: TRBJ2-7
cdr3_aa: ASSQYSGSSYEQY

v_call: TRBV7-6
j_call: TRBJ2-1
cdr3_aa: ASSLGMGENEQF

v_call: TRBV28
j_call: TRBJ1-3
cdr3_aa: ASSSRQGASGNTIY

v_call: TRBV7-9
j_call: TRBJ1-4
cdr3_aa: ASSWTGEAATNEKLF

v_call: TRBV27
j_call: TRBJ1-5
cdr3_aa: ASSLSGSNQPQH

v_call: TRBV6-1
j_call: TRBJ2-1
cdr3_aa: ASSWPDEQF

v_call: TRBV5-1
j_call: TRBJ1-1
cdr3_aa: ASSLAGWNTEAF

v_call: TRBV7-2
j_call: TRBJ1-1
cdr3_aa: ASSLAALTAGAF

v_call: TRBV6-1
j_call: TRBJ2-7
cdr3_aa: ATKTGMNEQY

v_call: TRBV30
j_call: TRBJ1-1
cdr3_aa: AWTGLTSTEAF